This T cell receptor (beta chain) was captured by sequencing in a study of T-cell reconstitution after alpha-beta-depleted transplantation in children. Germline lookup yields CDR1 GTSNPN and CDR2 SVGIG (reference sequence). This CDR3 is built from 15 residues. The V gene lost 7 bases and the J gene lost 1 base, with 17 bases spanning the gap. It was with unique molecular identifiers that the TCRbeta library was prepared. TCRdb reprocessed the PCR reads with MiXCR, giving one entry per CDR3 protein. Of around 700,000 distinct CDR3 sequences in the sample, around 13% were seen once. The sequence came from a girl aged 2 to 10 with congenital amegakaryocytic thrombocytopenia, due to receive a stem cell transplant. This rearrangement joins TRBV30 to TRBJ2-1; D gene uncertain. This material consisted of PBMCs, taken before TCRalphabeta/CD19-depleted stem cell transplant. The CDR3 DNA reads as TGTGCCTTAATCCTTGGCCCTCCTTCCTACAATGAGCAGTTCTTC. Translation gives CALILGPPSYNEQFF.